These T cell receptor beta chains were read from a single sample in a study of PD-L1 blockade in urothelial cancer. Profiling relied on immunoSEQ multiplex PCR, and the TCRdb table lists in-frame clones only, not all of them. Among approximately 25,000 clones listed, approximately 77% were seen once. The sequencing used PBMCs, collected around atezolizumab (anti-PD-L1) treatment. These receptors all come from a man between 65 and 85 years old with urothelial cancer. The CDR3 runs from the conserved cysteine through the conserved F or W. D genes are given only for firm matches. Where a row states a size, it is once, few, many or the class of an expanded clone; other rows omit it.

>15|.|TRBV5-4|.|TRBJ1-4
TGTGCCAGCAGCGATGGGGGGTGGAAGAATGAAAAACTGTTTTTT
CASSDGGWKNEKLFF
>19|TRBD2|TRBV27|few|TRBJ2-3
TGTGCCAGCAGTTTATCTCCCGGACTAGCGGACTTAGACACAGATACGCAGTATTTT
CASSLSPGLADLDTDTQYF
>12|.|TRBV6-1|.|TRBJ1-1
TGTGCCAGCAGGGAGGGCGGCACTGAAGCTTTCTTT
CASREGGTEAFF
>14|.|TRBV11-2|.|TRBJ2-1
TGTGCCAGCAGCTTCCTCCGGGAACAGAGTGAGCAGTTCTTC
CASSFLREQSEQFF
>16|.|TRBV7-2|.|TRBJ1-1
TGTGCCAGCAGCTTAGACCGAGACACGGTAGGAACTGAAGCTTTCTTT
CASSLDRDTVGTEAFF
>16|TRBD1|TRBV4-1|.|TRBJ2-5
TGCGCCAGCAGCCAAACACCGGGACAGGGCTCGGGGACCCAGTACTTC
CASSQTPGQGSGTQYF
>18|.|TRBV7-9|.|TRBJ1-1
TGTGCCAGCAGCTTAGGGGCGGGAGACAGTAGGGCGAACACTGAAGCTTTCTTT
CASSLGAGDSRANTEAFF
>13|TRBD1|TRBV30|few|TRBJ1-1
TGTGCCTGCAGGGACAGGGGGAGCACTGAAGCTTTCTTT
CACRDRGSTEAFF
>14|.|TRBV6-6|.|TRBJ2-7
TGTGCCAGCAGTTCTAGGGCAGGGAACCACGAGCAGTACTTC
CASSSRAGNHEQYF
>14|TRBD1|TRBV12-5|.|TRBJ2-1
TGTGCTAGTGGTCGGGACAGGGGCAGTGACGTGCAGTTCTTC
CASGRDRGSDVQFF
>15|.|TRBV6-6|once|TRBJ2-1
TGTGCCAGCAGTTACTCTTCCAGGTTTAACCCCCAGCAGTTCTTC
CASSYSSRFNPQQFF
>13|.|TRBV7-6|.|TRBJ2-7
TGTGCCAGCAGCTCCCCCCCGTACTACGAGCAGTACTTC
CASSSPPYYEQYF
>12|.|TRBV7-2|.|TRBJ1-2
TGTGCCAGCAGCCCCCGAGAGGGAGGCTACACCTTC
CASSPREGGYTF
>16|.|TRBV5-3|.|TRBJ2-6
TGTGCCAGAAGCTTGGGACTGGGAGTAGGGGCCAACGTCCTGACTTTC
CARSLGLGVGANVLTF
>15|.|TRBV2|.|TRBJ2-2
TGTGCCAGCAGTGAAGCGTTCGGGAACACCGGGGAGCTGTTTTTT
CASSEAFGNTGELFF
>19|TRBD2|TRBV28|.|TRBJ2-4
TGTGCCAGCAGTTTTGTGGGACTAGGAGGGTGGGGCGCCAAAAACATTCAGTACTTC
CASSFVGLGGWGAKNIQYF
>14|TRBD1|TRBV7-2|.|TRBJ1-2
TGTGCCAGCAGCTTGGGACAGAACCTCTGGGGCTACACCTTC
CASSLGQNLWGYTF
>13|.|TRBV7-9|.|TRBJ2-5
TGTGCCAGCAGCTCGGTCCTTCAAGAGACCCAGTACTTC
CASSSVLQETQYF
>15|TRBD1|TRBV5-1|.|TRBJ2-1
TGCGCCAGCAGCTTTGGGACAGGGCAAGTAAATGAGCAGTTCTTC
CASSFGTGQVNEQFF
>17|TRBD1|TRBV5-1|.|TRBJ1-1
TGCGCCAGCAGCGACATGGACAGGGGCCTGATGAACACTGAAGCTTTCTTT
CASSDMDRGLMNTEAFF
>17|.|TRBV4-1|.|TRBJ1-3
TGCGCCAGCAGCCAAGATAATCGACAGGACTCTGGAAACACCATATATTTT
CASSQDNRQDSGNTIYF
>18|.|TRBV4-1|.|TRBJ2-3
TGCGCCAGCAGCCCCTACCCCACTGGGGGAGGAAACCCTGATACGCAGTATTTT
CASSPYPTGGGNPDTQYF
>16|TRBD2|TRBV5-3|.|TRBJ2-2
TGTGCCAGAAGCCTTAGCGGGAGGCCTAACACCGGGGAGCTGTTTTTT
CARSLSGRPNTGELFF
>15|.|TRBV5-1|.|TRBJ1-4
TGCGCCAGCAGCTTGCAGGGAACGACTAATGAAAAACTGTTTTTT
CASSLQGTTNEKLFF
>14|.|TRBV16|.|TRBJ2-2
TGTGCCAGCAGCCACGGGGGGCGCACCGGGGAGCTGTTTTTT
CASSHGGRTGELFF
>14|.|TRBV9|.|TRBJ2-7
TGTGCCAGCAGCTCCCAGCTCGGAGGCGACGAGCAGTACTTC
CASSSQLGGDEQYF
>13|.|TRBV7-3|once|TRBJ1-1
TGTGCCAGCAGCTTTGGGGCAAGGACTGAAGCTTTCTTT
CASSFGARTEAFF
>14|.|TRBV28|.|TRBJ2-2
TGTGCCAGCAGTTCAGGACCGGGGACCGGGGAGCTGTTTTTT
CASSSGPGTGELFF
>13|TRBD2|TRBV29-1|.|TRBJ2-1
TGCAGCGTTGAGGGACTAGCGGGAGGTGAGCAGTTCTTC
CSVEGLAGGEQFF
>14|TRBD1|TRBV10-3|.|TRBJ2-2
TGTGCCAACCGACAGGGACAGAACACCGGGGAGCTGTTTTTT
CANRQGQNTGELFF
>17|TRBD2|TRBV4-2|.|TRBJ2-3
TGTGCCAGCAGCCAGGGACTAGCGGGAGTCCTCACAGATACGCAGTATTTT
CASSQGLAGVLTDTQYF
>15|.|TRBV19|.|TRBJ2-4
TGTGCCAGTAGTATAGATACGAGGGCGTCGAACATTCAGTACTTC
CASSIDTRASNIQYF
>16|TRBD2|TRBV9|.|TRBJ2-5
TGTGCCAGCAGCGCGGAGGGACTAGCGGTTCAAGAGACCCAGTACTTC
CASSAEGLAVQETQYF
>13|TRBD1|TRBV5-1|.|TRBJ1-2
TGCGCCAGCAGCCAGGGGACAGGGGAAGGCTACACCTTC
CASSQGTGEGYTF
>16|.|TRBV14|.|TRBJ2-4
TGTGCCAGCAGCCAAGATCTCCCAGGGAATAGGAACATTCAGTACTTC
CASSQDLPGNRNIQYF
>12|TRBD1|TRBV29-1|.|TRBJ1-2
TGCAGCGTCGACAGGGTTGGGAATGGCTACACCTTC
CSVDRVGNGYTF
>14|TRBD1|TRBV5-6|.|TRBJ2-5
TGTGCCAGCAGCTTAACAGGGGGTAGAGAGACCCAGTACTTC
CASSLTGGRETQYF
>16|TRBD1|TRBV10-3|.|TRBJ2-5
TGTGCCATCAGTGAGCCCGGGACAGGCGGTCAAGAGACCCAGTACTTC
CAISEPGTGGQETQYF
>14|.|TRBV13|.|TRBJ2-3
TGTGCCAGCAGCTTAGGTCAGGGCACAGATACGCAGTATTTT
CASSLGQGTDTQYF
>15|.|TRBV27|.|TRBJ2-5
TGTGCCAGCAGTTTCAGGGGCGCGCGACAAGAGACCCAGTACTTC
CASSFRGARQETQYF
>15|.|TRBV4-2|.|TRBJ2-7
TGTGCCAGCAGCCAAAGCGGTCCCGATACCTACGAGCAGTACTTC
CASSQSGPDTYEQYF
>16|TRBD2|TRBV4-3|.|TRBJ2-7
TGCGCCAGCAGCCAAGATTGGACTAGCCGAGCCTACGAGCAGTACTTC
CASSQDWTSRAYEQYF
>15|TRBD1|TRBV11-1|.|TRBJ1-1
TGTGCCAGCAGCTTAGATACAGGGGTGGGGACTGAAGCTTTCTTT
CASSLDTGVGTEAFF
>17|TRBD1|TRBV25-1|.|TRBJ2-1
TGTGCCAGCAGTGAAACCCCGGACAGGGGGACTTACAATGAGCAGTTCTTC
CASSETPDRGTYNEQFF
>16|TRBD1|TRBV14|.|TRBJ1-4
TGTGCCAGCAGCCAAGGGCCGGGACAGCAAAATGAAAAACTGTTTTTT
CASSQGPGQQNEKLFF
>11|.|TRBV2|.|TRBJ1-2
TGTGCCGGGCGGGACTTCGGCGGCTACACCTTC
CAGRDFGGYTF
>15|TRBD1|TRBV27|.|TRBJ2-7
TGTGCCAGCAGTTCCTCCGGGACAGGAGTAACCGAGCAGTACTTC
CASSSSGTGVTEQYF
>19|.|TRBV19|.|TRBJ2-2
TGTGCCAGTAAAGACACCTACAATTACCTTGTCGCGAACACCGGGGAGCTGTTTTTT
CASKDTYNYLVANTGELFF
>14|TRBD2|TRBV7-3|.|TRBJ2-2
TGTGCCAGCAGCTACGGGACTAGCCGGGGGGAGCTGTTTTTT
CASSYGTSRGELFF
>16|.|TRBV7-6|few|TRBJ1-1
TGTGCCAGCAGCTTAGGGCGGGGGGGGCCAGACACTGAAGCTTTCTTT
CASSLGRGGPDTEAFF
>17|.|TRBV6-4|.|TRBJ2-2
TGTGCCAGCAGCGTTCAGGGGTCTGAAGCGAACACCGGGGAGCTGTTTTTT
CASSVQGSEANTGELFF
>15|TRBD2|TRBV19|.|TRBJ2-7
TGTGCCAGTAGTGTTGAACTAGCGGGAGGTCGCGAGCAGTACTTC
CASSVELAGGREQYF
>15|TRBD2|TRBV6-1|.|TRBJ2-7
TGTGCCAGCACCTGGAGTCTCGGGGGGGGGTACGAGCAGTACTTC
CASTWSLGGGYEQYF
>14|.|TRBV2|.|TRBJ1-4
TGTGCCAGCTGTTTCTTCCAGGGTCGGGAAAAACTGTTTTTT
CASCFFQGREKLFF
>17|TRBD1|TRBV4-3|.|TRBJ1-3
TGCGCCAGCAGCCCCTCGTCCCAGGGACAGAGACGAAACACCATATATTTT
CASSPSSQGQRRNTIYF